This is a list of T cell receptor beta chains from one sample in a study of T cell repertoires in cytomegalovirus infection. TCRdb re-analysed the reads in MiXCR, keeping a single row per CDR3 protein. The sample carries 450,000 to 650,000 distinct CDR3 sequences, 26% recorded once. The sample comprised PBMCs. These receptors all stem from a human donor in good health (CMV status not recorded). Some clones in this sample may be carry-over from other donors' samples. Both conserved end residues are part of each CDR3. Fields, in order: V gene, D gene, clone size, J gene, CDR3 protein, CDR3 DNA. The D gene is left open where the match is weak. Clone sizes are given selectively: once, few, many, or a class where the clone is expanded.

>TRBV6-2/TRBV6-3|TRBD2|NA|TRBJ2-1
CASSYPKGLAGVNEQFF
TGTGCCAGCAGTTACCCGAAAGGACTAGCGGGAGTCAATGAGCAGTTCTTC
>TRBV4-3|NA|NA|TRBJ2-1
CASSQDLGVSRNNEQFF
TGCGCCAGCAGCCAAGATTTAGGTGTTAGTAGGAACAATGAGCAGTTCTTC
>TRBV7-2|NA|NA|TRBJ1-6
CASSLEAGWDSPLHF
TGTGCCAGCAGCTTAGAGGCGGGATGGGATTCACCCCTCCACTTT
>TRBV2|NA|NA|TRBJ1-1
CAAGGRFDTEAFF
TGTGCCGCCGGGGGGAGATTCGACACTGAAGCTTTCTTT
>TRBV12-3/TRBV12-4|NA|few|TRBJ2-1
CASRGRDVGSEQFF
TGTGCCAGCAGGGGCCGGGACGTTGGGAGTGAGCAGTTCTTC
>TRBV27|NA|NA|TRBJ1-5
CASSPSYNRAYNQPQHF
TGTGCCAGCAGTCCTTCCTATAACAGGGCCTACAATCAGCCCCAGCATTTT
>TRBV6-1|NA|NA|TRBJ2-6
CASSPSLGSGANVLTF
TGTGCCAGCAGCCCGTCCCTTGGCTCTGGGGCCAACGTCCTGACTTTC
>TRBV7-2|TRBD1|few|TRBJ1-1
CASAPGGRTAFF
TGTGCCAGCGCCCCAGGGGGGCGAACAGCTTTCTTT
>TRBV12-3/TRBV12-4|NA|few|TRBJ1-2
CASWGGRNYGYTF
TGTGCCAGTTGGGGGGGGAGAAACTATGGCTACACCTTC
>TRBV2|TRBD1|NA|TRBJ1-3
CASSRGIGNTIYF
TGTGCCAGCAGCAGGGGGATTGGAAACACCATATATTTT
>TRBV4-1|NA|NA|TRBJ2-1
CASSHRERGASYSYNEQFF
TGCGCCAGCAGCCACAGAGAGCGCGGAGCAAGTTACTCCTACAATGAGCAGTTCTTC
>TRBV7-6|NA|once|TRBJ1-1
CASSLGGTSIEAFF
TGTGCCAGCAGCTTAGGTGGGACATCTATTGAAGCTTTCTTT
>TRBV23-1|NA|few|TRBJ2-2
CASSPGSGTQLNTGELFF
TGCGCCAGCAGTCCCGGGTCCGGGACTCAGTTGAACACCGGGGAGCTGTTTTTT
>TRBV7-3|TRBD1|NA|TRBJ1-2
CASSLQGVSDGYTF
TGTGCCAGCAGCTTGCAGGGGGTATCGGATGGCTACACCTTC
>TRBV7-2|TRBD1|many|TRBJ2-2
CASSTTGWNTGELFF
TGTGCCAGCAGCACGACAGGGTGGAACACCGGGGAGCTGTTTTTT
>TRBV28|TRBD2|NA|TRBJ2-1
CATRLAGREQFF
TGTGCCACTCGACTAGCGGGCCGTGAGCAGTTCTTC
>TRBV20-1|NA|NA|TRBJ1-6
CSAKGTGSYNSPLHF
TGCAGTGCTAAGGGTACAGGCTCCTATAATTCACCCCTCCACTTT
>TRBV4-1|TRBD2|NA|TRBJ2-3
CASSQVGLAGAGGTDTQYF
TGCGCCAGCAGCCAAGTCGGGCTAGCGGGAGCCGGGGGCACAGATACGCAGTATTTT
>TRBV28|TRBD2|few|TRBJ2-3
CASSLEPWTSGRLSTDTQYF
TGTGCCAGCAGTCTAGAACCCTGGACTAGCGGGAGGCTAAGCACAGATACGCAGTATTTT
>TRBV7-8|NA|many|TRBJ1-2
CASSPRIIVNYGYTF
TGTGCCAGCAGCCCGCGAATCATCGTAAACTATGGCTACACCTTC
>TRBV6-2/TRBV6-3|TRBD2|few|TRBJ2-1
CASRDGLAGLMFF
TGTGCCAGCAGAGACGGACTAGCGGGTCTGATGTTCTTC
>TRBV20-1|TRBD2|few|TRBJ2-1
CSAPRLAGGNEQFF
TGCAGTGCTCCCAGACTAGCGGGAGGCAATGAGCAGTTCTTC
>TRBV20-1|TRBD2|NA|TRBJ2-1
CSAISGSVGNEQFF
TGCAGTGCAATTAGCGGGAGTGTTGGTAATGAGCAGTTCTTC
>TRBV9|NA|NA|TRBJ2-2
CASRHRTDTGELFF
TGTGCCAGCAGACACCGGACAGACACCGGGGAGCTGTTTTTT
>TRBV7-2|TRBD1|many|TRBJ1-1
CASSPTGALTEAFF
TGTGCCAGCAGCCCTACAGGGGCGCTCACTGAAGCTTTCTTT
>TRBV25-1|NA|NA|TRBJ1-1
CASSEGRVGGRDEAFF
TGTGCCAGCAGTGAAGGGCGGGTCGGGGGAAGGGATGAAGCTTTCTTT
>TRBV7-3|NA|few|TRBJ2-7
CASSLTHGEGEQYF
TGTGCCAGCAGCTTAACCCACGGAGAGGGGGAGCAGTACTTC
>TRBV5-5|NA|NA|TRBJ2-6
CASSPGSWVRDSGANVLTF
TGTGCCAGCAGCCCCGGGTCTTGGGTCCGAGACTCTGGGGCCAACGTCCTGACTTTC
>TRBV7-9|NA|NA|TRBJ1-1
CASSDHRDGDTEAFF
TGTGCCAGCAGCGACCACAGGGATGGGGACACTGAAGCTTTCTTT
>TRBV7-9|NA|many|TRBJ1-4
CASSAVGEKLFF
TGTGCCAGCAGCGCAGTTGGTGAAAAACTGTTTTTT